This T cell receptor beta chain emerged from a study of blood T cell repertoires in COVID-19. Study-wide background: Among Cohort 3 donors, those recovered had two negative PCRs, clearance, or symptom resolution. From T cells, B-cell-depleted T cells, or PBMCs came the material, which was cDNA or gDNA.

Adults between about 18 and 95 years of age took part from about two dozen US areas. Assignment of participants to cohorts was predicated upon participant-reported clinical history. Here immunoSEQ multiplex PCR was the method, and the copy in TCRdb shows in-frame clones only, minus some. Among about 200,000 clones listed, 86% were seen once. The CDR3 runs 15 residues. Sequencing used PBMCs or T cells enriched from blood (not recorded which). This sequence joins TRBV21-1 and TRBJ1-6; the table gives TRBD1 as D, unverified against the DNA. TRBV21-1 is a documented pseudogene. This sequence was found in a woman aged 40 to 55 in a cohort exposed to, infected with or recovered from COVID-19 (not recorded which). The CDR3 DNA sequence: TGTGCCAGCACCCGGGCCGGGACAGCTGATTCACCCCTCCACTTT. It codes for CASTRAGTADSPLHF.